What follows is one T cell receptor (beta chain) and its context. As yet, its antigen is unknown. The method was immunoSEQ multiplex PCR; TCRdb's version includes in-frame clones alone and lacks a portion of them. The sample yields approximately 140,000 clones, more than 85% seen once. This record comes from a study of T cell responses to AZD1222 COVID-19 vaccine. General observations from the study: With two AZD1222 doses given, Spike-specific TCR breadth and depth both rose.

V lost 3 bases and J lost 8; bases outside the gene matches: 3. CDR1 and CDR2 from the germline V gene are LGHNA and YSLEER. The CDR3 is 14 amino acids. This clonotype originated in an adult who received the AZD1222 COVID-19 vaccine. The chain uses TRBV4-3 and TRBJ1-6; 8 bases match TRBD1. Sequencing used peripheral blood, obtained 28 days after the second AZD1222 dose. CDR3 residues: CASSQQGAYSPLHF. CDR3 DNA: TGCGCCAGCAGCCAGCAGGGGGCATATTCACCCCTCCACTTT.